These 5 T cell receptor beta chains were all obtained from the same sample, sequenced in a study of blood T cells in healthy people across ages. A sample-barcoded 5' primer and a J-beta primer mix were used in a second PCR of roughly 6 to 11 cycles. MiXCR was run by TCRdb on the 5' RACE reads, yielding one entry per CDR3 protein. Of about a million distinct CDR3 sequences in the sample, around 48% were seen once. The sequenced sample was blood. These receptors were obtained from a man aged 25-45 years in good health.

V is TRBV6-5 and J is TRBJ1-6; TRBD1 aligns across 8 bases. Per the germline V gene, CDR1 is MNHEY and CDR2 is SVGAGI. J lost 5 bases, V lost 0 bases, and 9 bases had no gene match. There are 18 residues in the CDR3. CDR3 bases: TGTGCCAGCAGTTACTCCCTGACAGGGGCGACTAATAATTCACCCCTCCACTTT. It encodes CASSYSLTGATNNSPLHF.

This chain connects TRBV28 to TRBJ2-7, with 7 bases matching TRBD2. Looked up from germline, CDR1 is MDHEN and CDR2 is SYDVKM. CDR3 size: 15 residues. J lost 3 bases, V lost 3 bases, and 8 bases had no gene match. The CDR3 DNA reads as TGTGCCAGCAGTTTCCGGGGAGGGGCAGACTACGAGCAGTACTTC. Translating it yields CASSFRGGADYEQYF.

The gene calls are TRBV6-6 and TRBJ2-1; 9 positions match TRBD1. Germline V gene data show CDR1 as MNHNY and CDR2 as SVGAGI (reference sequence). Trimming took 4 bases from V and 6 from J; bases not matched to a gene: 10. The CDR3 covers 16 residues. The chain's CDR3 is CASSSLGQGNGNEQFF. Written as DNA, the CDR3 is TGTGCCAGCAGTTCGCTCGGACAGGGGAATGGCAATGAGCAGTTCTTC.

This clonotype turned up a few times. The V and J genes are TRBV28 and TRBJ2-3, with D perhaps TRBD2 (7 bases). The germline V gene has CDR1 MDHEN and CDR2 SYDVKM. V was pared by 7 bases and J by 0 bases, with 26 bases between. This CDR3 has 19 residues. DNA for the CDR3: TGTGCCAGCATTTCGGGGGGCCCTTTACCAGTTCCTAGCACAGATACGCAGTATTTT. The encoded protein is CASISGGPLPVPSTDTQYF. Full variable domain (outside the CDR3, taken from reference TRBV28 and TRBJ2-3): DVKVTQSSRYLVKRTGEKVFLECVQDMDHENMFWYRQDPGLGLRLIYFSYDVKMKEKGDIPEGYSVSREKKERFSLILESASTNQTSMYLCASISGGPLPVPSTDTQYFGPGTRLTVL.

The J gene is TRBJ2-4, the V gene TRBV29-1; either TRBD1 or TRBD2 may fit D (5 bases each). The CDR3 loop spans 12 amino acids. Germline assignment: CDR1 SQVTM and CDR2 ANQGSEA. Trimming cost V 6 bases and J 5 bases, with 11 bases left between them. CDR3: CSVRRGQNIQYF. The CDR3 nucleotides read TGCAGCGTAAGACGGGGACAAAACATTCAGTACTTC.